The T cell receptor (beta chain) under discussion was sequenced for a study of control samples from healthy donors and cancer patients. The data were produced by immunoSEQ multiplex PCR, yet TCRdb's version contains in-frame clones alone and is incomplete. Of more than 80,000 clones in the sample, just over 90% were seen once. CDR3 length: 16 amino acids. Germline CDR1 reads KGHDR; CDR2 reads SFDVKD. V gave up 2 bases and J gave up 5 bases; unmatched junction bases: 8. J is TRBJ2-1 and V is TRBV24-1; 7 bases match TRBD2. Sequenced sample: blood. The clonotype was recovered from a man younger than 30 in good health. CDR3 sequence: CATSDSGLGVNNEQFF. DNA for the CDR3: TGTGCCACCAGTGATTCCGGACTAGGGGTTAACAATGAGCAGTTCTTC.